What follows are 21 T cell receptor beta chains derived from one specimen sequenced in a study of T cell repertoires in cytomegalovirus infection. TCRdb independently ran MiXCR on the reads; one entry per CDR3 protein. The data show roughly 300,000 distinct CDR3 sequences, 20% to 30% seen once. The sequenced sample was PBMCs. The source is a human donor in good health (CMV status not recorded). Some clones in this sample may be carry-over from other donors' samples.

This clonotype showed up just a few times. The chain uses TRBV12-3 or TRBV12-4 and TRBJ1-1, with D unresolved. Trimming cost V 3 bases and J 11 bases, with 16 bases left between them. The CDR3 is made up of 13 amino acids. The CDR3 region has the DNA TGTGCCAGCAGTTTTACCGACCGATCCTACGCTTTCTTT. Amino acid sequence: CASSFTDRSYAFF.

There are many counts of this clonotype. The CDR3 region is CASSLSGTGLNYGYTF. CDR3 DNA sequence: TGTGCCAGCAGCTTATCCGGGACAGGTTTAAACTATGGCTACACCTTC. This rearrangement joins TRBV7-2 to TRBJ1-2; TRBD1 matches 8 bases. J lost 2 bases, V lost 2 bases, and 7 bases had no gene match. The germline CDR1 and CDR2 sequences are SGHTA and FQGNSA. The CDR3 consists of 16 residues.

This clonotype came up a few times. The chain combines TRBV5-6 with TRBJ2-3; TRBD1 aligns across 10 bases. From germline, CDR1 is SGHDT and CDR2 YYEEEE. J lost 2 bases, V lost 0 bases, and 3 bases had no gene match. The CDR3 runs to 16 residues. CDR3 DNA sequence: TGTGCCAGCAGCTTGGATGGGACAGGGGACACAGATACGCAGTATTTT. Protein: CASSLDGTGDTDTQYF.

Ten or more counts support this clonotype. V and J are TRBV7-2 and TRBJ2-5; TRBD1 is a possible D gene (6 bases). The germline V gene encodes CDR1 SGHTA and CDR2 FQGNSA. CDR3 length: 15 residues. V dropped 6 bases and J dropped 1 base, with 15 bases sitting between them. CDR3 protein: CASSHLGGPQETQYF. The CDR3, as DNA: TGTGCCAGCAGTCACTTAGGGGGTCCCCAAGAGACCCAGTACTTC.

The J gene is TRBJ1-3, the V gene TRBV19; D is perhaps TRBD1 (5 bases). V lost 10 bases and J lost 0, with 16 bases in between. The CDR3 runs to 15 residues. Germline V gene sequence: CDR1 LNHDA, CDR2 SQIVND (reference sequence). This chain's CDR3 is CATLYRSYSGNTIYF. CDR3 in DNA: TGTGCCACCCTGTACAGGTCATACTCTGGAAACACCATATATTTT.

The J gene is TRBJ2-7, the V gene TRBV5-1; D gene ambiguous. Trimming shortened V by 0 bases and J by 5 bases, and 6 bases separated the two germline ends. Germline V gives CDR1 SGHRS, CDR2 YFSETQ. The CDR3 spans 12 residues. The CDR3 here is CASSLGRHEQYF. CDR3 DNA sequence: TGCGCCAGCAGCTTGGGGCGTCACGAGCAGTACTTC.

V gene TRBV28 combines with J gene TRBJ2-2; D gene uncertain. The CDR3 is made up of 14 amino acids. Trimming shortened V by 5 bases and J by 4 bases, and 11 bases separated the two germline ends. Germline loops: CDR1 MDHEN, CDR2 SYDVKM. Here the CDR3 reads CASSQDVATGELFF. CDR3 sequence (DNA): TGTGCCAGCAGTCAGGATGTGGCCACCGGGGAGCTGTTTTTT.

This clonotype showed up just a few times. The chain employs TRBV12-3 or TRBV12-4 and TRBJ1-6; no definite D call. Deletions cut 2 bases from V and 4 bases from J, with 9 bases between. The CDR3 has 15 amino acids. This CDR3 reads CASSLMSGYNSPLHF. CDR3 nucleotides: TGTGCCAGCAGTTTAATGTCCGGTTATAATTCACCCCTCCACTTT.

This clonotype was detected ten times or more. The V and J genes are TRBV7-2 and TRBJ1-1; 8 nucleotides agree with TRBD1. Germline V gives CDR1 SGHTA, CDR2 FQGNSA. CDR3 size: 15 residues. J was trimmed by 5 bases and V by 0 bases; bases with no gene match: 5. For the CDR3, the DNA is TGTGCCAGCAGCTTAGCGCAGGGGGCCGTGACTGAAGCTTTCTTT. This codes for CASSLAQGAVTEAFF.

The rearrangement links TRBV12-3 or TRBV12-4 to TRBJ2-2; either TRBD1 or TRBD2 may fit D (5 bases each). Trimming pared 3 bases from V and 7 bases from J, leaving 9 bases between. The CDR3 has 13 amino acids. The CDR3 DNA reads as TGTGCCAGCAGTTTCGGGGCTGGCGGGGAGCTGTTTTTT. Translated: CASSFGAGGELFF.

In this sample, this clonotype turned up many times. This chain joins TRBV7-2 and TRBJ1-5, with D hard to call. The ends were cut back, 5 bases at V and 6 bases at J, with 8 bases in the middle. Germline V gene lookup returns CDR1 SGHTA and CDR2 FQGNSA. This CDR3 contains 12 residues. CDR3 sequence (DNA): TGTGCCAGCAGCATAGGAGGTCAGCCCCAGCATTTT. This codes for CASSIGGQPQHF.

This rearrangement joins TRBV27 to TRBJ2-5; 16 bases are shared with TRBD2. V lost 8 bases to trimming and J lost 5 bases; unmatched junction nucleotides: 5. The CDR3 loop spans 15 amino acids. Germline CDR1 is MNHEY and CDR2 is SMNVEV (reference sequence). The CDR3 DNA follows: TGTGCCAGCGGGACTAGCGGGAGGGCCCTGGAGACCCAGTACTTC. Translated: CASGTSGRALETQYF.

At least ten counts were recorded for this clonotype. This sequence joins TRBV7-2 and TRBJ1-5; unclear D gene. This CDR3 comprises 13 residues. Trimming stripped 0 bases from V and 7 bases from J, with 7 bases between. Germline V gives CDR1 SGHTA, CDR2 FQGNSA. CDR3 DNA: TGTGCCAGCAGCTTAGCGCCCGAGCAGCCCCAGCATTTT. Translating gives CASSLAPEQPQHF. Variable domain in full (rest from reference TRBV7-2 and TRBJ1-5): GAGVSQSPSNKVTEKGKDVELRCDPISGHTALYWYRQSLGQGLEFLIYFQGNSAPDKSGLPSDRFSAERTGGSVSTLTIQRTQQEDSAVYLCASSLAPEQPQHFGDGTRLSIL.

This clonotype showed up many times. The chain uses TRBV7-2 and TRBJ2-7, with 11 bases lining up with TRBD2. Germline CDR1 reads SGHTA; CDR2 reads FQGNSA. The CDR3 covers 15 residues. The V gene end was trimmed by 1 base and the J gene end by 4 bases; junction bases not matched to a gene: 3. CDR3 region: CASSLVASGRYEQYF. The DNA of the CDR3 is TGTGCCAGCAGCTTAGTGGCTAGCGGGAGGTACGAGCAGTACTTC.

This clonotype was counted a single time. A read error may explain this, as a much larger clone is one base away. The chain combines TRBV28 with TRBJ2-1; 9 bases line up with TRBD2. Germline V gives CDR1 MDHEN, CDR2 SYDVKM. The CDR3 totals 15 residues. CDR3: CSSSLAGGPNNEQFF. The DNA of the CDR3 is TGTTCCAGCAGCCTGGCGGGAGGGCCGAACAATGAGCAGTTCTTC.

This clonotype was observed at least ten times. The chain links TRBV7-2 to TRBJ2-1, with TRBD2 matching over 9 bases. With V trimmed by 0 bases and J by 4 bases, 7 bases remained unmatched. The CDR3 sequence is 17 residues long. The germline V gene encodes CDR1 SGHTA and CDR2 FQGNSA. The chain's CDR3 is CASSLAGTSPEYNEQFF. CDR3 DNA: TGTGCCAGCAGCTTAGCGGGGACTAGCCCAGAGTACAATGAGCAGTTCTTC.

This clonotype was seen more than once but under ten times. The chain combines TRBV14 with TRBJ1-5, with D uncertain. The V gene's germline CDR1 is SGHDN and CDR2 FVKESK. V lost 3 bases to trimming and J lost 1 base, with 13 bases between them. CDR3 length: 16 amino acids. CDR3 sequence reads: CASSHEGGLSNQPQHF. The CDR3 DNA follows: TGTGCCAGCAGCCACGAGGGTGGTTTGAGCAATCAGCCCCAGCATTTT.

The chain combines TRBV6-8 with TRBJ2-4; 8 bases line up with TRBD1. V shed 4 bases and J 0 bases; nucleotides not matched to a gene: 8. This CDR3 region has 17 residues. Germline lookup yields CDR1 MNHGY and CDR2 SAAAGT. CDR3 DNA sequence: TGTGCCAGCAGTTCGATCGGACAGGGCTTAGCCAAAAACATTCAGTACTTC. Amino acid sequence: CASSSIGQGLAKNIQYF.

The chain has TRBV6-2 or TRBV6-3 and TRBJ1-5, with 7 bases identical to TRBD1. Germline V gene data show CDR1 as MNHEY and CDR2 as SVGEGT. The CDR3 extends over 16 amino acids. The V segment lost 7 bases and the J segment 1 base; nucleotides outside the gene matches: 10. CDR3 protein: CASTEGGRGSNQPQHF. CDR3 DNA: TGTGCCAGCACCGAAGGGGGCAGGGGAAGCAATCAGCCCCAGCATTTT.

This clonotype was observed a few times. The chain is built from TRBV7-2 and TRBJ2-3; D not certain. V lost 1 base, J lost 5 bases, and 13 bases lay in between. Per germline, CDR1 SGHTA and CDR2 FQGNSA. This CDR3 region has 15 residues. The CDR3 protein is CASSLVAFSGDTQYF. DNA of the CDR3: TGTGCCAGCAGCTTAGTCGCGTTCTCGGGAGATACGCAGTATTTT.

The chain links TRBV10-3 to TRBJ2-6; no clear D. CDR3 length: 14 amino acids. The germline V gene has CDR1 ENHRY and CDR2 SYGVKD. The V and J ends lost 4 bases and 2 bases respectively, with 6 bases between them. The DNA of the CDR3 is TGTGCCATCAGTGGAAGGGCTGGGGCCAACGTCCTGACTTTC. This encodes CAISGRAGANVLTF.